This TCR beta chain emerged from a study of cytomegalovirus exposure and HLA in healthy donors. Use of 60 Vbeta and 13 Jbeta primers characterized the PCR. Clones were sequenced by immunoSEQ multiplex PCR, and TCRdb holds only the in-frame ones, with some missing. The sample lists under 200,000 clones, around 80% occurring once. As to this clone: Its target is unknown.

V trimming: 5 bases; J trimming: 0 bases; junction bases outside the gene matches: 3. The CDR3 contains 15 residues. Looked up from germline, CDR1 is ENHRY and CDR2 is SYGVKD. Broader study findings: In a later analysis, TCR beta V- and J-gene trimming was associated with a missense DCLRE1C variant. As was reported, the classifier diagnosed cytomegalovirus status with high specificity and sensitivity.

The source of this sequence is a female donor in good health and CMV-seronegative. What was sequenced was PBMCs. V usage is TRBV10-3 and J usage is TRBJ1-1; 10 bases are a match to TRBD1. The CDR3 loop is CAISPGQGLNTEAFF. The DNA of the CDR3 is TGTGCCATCAGTCCGGGACAGGGGTTGAACACTGAAGCTTTCTTT.